A single sample is the source of the 26 T cell receptor beta chains below, sequenced in a study of T cell responses to AZD1222 COVID-19 vaccine. TCRdb keeps only in-frame clones here, not all; method: immunoSEQ multiplex PCR. In the table there are 130,000 to 150,000 clones, approximately 92% of which are singletons. This material consisted of peripheral blood, taken on day 0 of AZD1222 vaccination. These receptors came from an adult in good health.

This clone was observed once. The genes are TRBV24-1 and TRBJ2-3, with 13 bases aligning to TRBD2. This CDR3 region has 16 residues. Per germline, CDR1 KGHDR and CDR2 SFDVKD. V dropped 5 bases and J dropped 1; count of bases not matched to a gene: 2. CDR3 region: CATSAGTSGGTDTQYF. CDR3 coding DNA: TGTGCCACCAGTGCCGGGACTAGCGGGGGCACAGATACGCAGTATTTT.

The gene calls are TRBV14 and TRBJ1-5; 7 bases are shared with TRBD1. Germline lookup yields CDR1 SGHDN and CDR2 FVKESK. V lost 4 bases to trimming and J lost 0 bases; unmatched junction nucleotides: 12. The CDR3 covers 18 residues. The CDR3 DNA reads as TGTGCCAGCAGCCTCCCGGACGACAGGGATAATAGCAATCAGCCCCAGCATTTT. Translation gives CASSLPDDRDNSNQPQHF.

This chain links TRBV5-4 with TRBJ2-7; D is unresolved. The germline CDR1 and CDR2 sequences are SGHNT and YYREEE (reference sequence). V was clipped by 4 bases and J by 7 bases, with 15 bases between them. The CDR3 has 13 residues. The CDR3 loop reads CASSTPYSGEQYF. The CDR3 DNA is TGTGCCAGCAGCACCCCCTACAGTGGGGAGCAGTACTTC.

V is TRBV7-9 and J is TRBJ2-1, with 8 bases that match TRBD2. The V segment lost 1 base and the J segment 1 base; nucleotides outside the gene matches: 0. Looked up from germline, CDR1 is SEHNR and CDR2 is FQNEAQ (reference sequence). The CDR3 covers 15 residues. CDR3 loop: CASSLGGGSYNEQFF. The DNA of the CDR3 is TGTGCCAGCAGCTTAGGCGGGGGGTCCTACAATGAGCAGTTCTTC.

V gene TRBV19 combines with J gene TRBJ1-1; a possible D gene is TRBD1 (6 bases). Germline CDR1 and CDR2: LNHDA and SQIVND (reference sequence). The CDR3 is 15 amino acids. V lost 3 bases and J lost 6, with 17 bases in between. In DNA form, the CDR3 reads TGTGCCAGTAGTATGTACAGGGAGTTGGGGGCTGAAGCTTTCTTT. Translated, it gives CASSMYRELGAEAFF.

This clone showed up just a few times. The rearrangement uses TRBV5-5 and TRBJ1-3; D gene unclear. Germline CDR1 is SGHKS and CDR2 is YYEKEE (reference sequence). The CDR3 length is 17 residues. The germline V and J ends were trimmed by 0 bases and 0 bases, with 13 bases remaining between them. The CDR3 protein is CASSLAWQSHSGNTIYF. CDR3 bases: TGTGCCAGCAGCTTGGCGTGGCAGTCCCACTCTGGAAACACCATATATTTT.

The chain couples TRBV19 to TRBJ1-5; D not resolved. Per germline, CDR1 LNHDA and CDR2 SQIVND (reference sequence). Trimming stripped 7 bases from V and 0 bases from J, with 7 bases between. The CDR3 runs to 13 residues. The CDR3: CASKRNSNQPQHF. The CDR3 DNA reads as TGTGCCAGTAAACGTAATAGCAATCAGCCCCAGCATTTT.

The chain combines TRBV7-8 with TRBJ1-1, with a weak D call TRBD1 (5 bases). V shed 5 bases and J shed 4 bases, with 20 bases lying between them. There are 16 residues in the CDR3. Germline V CDR1 and CDR2: SGHVS, FQNEAQ. The chain's CDR3 is CASSPFGTAGGTEAFF. CDR3 coding DNA: TGTGCCAGCAGCCCCTTTGGTACAGCGGGGGGCACTGAAGCTTTCTTT.

J is TRBJ1-5 and V is TRBV5-1, with D unresolved. Trimming cost V 2 bases and J 5 bases, with 14 bases left between them. Germline assignment: CDR1 SGHRS and CDR2 YFSETQ. The CDR3 spans 15 residues. This CDR3 reads CASSFSPGSDQPQHF. CDR3 sequence (DNA): TGCGCCAGCAGCTTTTCGCCAGGATCGGATCAGCCCCAGCATTTT.

CDR3 sequence: CASSPLRRDRTTSYEQYF. In DNA, the CDR3 is TGTGCCAGCAGCCCCCTTCGGAGGGACAGGACGACCTCCTACGAGCAGTACTTC. This chain uses TRBV7-2 with TRBJ2-7; 8 nucleotides align to TRBD1. Germline V gene sequence: CDR1 SGHTA, CDR2 FQGNSA. The V gene end was trimmed by 5 bases and the J gene end by 0 bases; junction bases not matched to a gene: 15. This CDR3 contains 18 residues.

The rearrangement links TRBV4-2 to TRBJ2-7, with TRBD2 identical over 8 bases. V dropped 4 bases and J dropped 0; count of bases not matched to a gene: 2. This CDR3 comprises 14 residues. Per the germline V gene, CDR1 is LGHNA and CDR2 is YNFKEQ. The CDR3 DNA reads as TGTGCCAGCAGCCTTGGGACTAGCTCCTACGAGCAGTACTTC. It specifies CASSLGTSSYEQYF.

V gene TRBV5-1 combines with J gene TRBJ1-2, with TRBD1 identical over 7 bases. Trimming took 4 bases from V and 6 from J; bases not matched to a gene: 15. The CDR3 consists of 16 residues. Germline V gene lookup returns CDR1 SGHRS and CDR2 YFSETQ. CDR3 bases: TGCGCCAGCAGCCCGCACAACAGGGGATTACGGAATGGCTACACCTTC. It encodes CASSPHNRGLRNGYTF.

CDR3 bases: TGTGCCAGCAGTTTAAAGGGGGCAAATAACTATGGCTACACCTTC. As protein: CASSLKGANNYGYTF. V gene TRBV28 combines with J gene TRBJ1-2; 7 nucleotides align to TRBD1. Trimming at V came to 2 bases and at J to 1 base, leaving 4 bases not matched to a gene. The CDR3 consists of 15 residues. Germline V gene sequence: CDR1 MDHEN, CDR2 SYDVKM.

The V and J genes are TRBV7-6 and TRBJ2-1, with 11 bases fitting TRBD2. This CDR3 is built from 15 residues. V gave up 4 bases and J gave up 8 bases; unmatched junction bases: 7. Germline V gives CDR1 SGHVS, CDR2 FNYEAQ. The CDR3 DNA sequence: TGTGCCAGCAGCTCCCGGACTAGCGGGTACGATGAGCAGTTCTTC. It codes for CASSSRTSGYDEQFF. Drawing the rest from reference TRBV7-6 and TRBJ2-1, the complete variable domain is GAGVSQSPRYKVTKRGQDVALRCDPISGHVSLYWYRQALGQGPEFLTYFNYEAQQDKSGLPNDRFSAERPEGSISTLTIQRTEQRDSAMYRCASSSRTSGYDEQFFGPGTRLTVL.

The chain employs TRBV27 and TRBJ2-6; D unresolved. The germline V gene has CDR1 MNHEY and CDR2 SMNVEV (reference sequence). The ends were cut back, 6 bases at V and 3 bases at J, with 3 bases in the middle. There are 12 residues in the CDR3. CDR3 region: CASRGGANVLTF. In DNA form, the CDR3 reads TGTGCCAGCAGGGGTGGGGCCAACGTCCTGACTTTC.

The V gene is TRBV6-5, the J gene TRBJ1-1; D call uncertain. V lost 6 bases and J lost 2, with 7 bases in between. Per the germline V gene, CDR1 is MNHEY and CDR2 is SVGAGI. The CDR3 consists of 12 residues. CDR3 amino acids: CASSRTNTEAFF. The CDR3 coding sequence is TGTGCCAGCAGCCGGACTAACACTGAAGCTTTCTTT.

V and J are TRBV5-8 and TRBJ2-1; D remains ambiguous. The CDR3 is 12 amino acids. Germline-derived CDR1 and CDR2 are SGHTS and YDEGEE. Trimming pared 4 bases from V and 8 bases from J, leaving 10 bases between. CDR3: CASSPRKDEQFF. The CDR3 DNA is TGTGCCAGCAGCCCTCGAAAAGATGAGCAGTTCTTC.

This clone occurred a few times. CDR3 loop: CASSGQKGEKLFF. The CDR3 bases are TGTGCCAGTAGCGGGCAAAAGGGGGAAAAACTGTTTTTT. This sequence joins TRBV19 and TRBJ1-4, with D possibly TRBD1 on 5 matching bases. Trimming left V 6 bases short and J 8 bases short, with 13 bases between. The CDR3 extends over 13 amino acids. Germline V gives CDR1 LNHDA, CDR2 SQIVND (reference sequence).

This clone was seen a single time. This sequence joins TRBV12-5 and TRBJ1-5; D might be TRBD1 (5 bases). The CDR3 is 13 amino acids. Germline CDR1 and CDR2: LGHNT and FRNRAP. Trimming took 5 bases from V and 6 from J, leaving 11 bases between them. CDR3 in DNA: TGTGCTAGTGGTGGGGGTTCCGGTCAGCCCCAGCATTTT. This gives the protein CASGGGSGQPQHF.

The V and J genes are TRBV6-5 and TRBJ2-5, with no clear D. CDR1 and CDR2 from the germline V gene are MNHEY and SVGAGI. V was clipped by 6 bases and J by 1 base, with 6 bases between them. This CDR3 is 12 amino acids long. The CDR3 here is CASRKSQETQYF. CDR3 DNA sequence: TGTGCCAGCAGGAAGAGCCAAGAGACCCAGTACTTC.

This clone has only one observation. The V and J genes are TRBV9 and TRBJ2-7, with D perhaps TRBD2 (7 bases). The CDR3 loop spans 14 amino acids. V lost 0 bases, J lost 5 bases, and 12 bases lay in between. Per the germline V gene, CDR1 is SGDLS and CDR2 is YYNGEE. The CDR3 sequence: CASSVVGGQDEQYF. The CDR3 DNA reads as TGTGCCAGCAGCGTAGTGGGGGGGCAGGACGAGCAGTACTTC.

This chain links TRBV27 with TRBJ1-1, with D possibly TRBD1 on 6 matching bases. Germline CDR1 MNHEY, CDR2 SMNVEV (reference sequence). The V and J ends lost 3 bases and 4 bases respectively, with 9 bases between them. This CDR3 region has 13 residues. The DNA of the CDR3 is TGTGCCAGCAGTTTGACGGGGGCCACTGAAGCTTTCTTT. Protein product: CASSLTGATEAFF.

The V call is TRBV11-1, the J call TRBJ1-1; D uncertain. V lost 2 bases and J lost 2, with 9 bases in between. This CDR3 has 14 amino acids. Germline lookup yields CDR1 SGHAT and CDR2 FQDESV (reference sequence). In DNA form, the CDR3 reads TGTGCCAGCAGCTTATTGGAGCTAAACACTGAAGCTTTCTTT. Residues: CASSLLELNTEAFF.

This clone has just one count. The rearrangement joins TRBV28 to TRBJ1-2; 8 nucleotides match TRBD1. Germline V gene lookup returns CDR1 MDHEN and CDR2 SYDVKM. V was clipped by 6 bases and J by 4 bases; unmatched bases: 10. The CDR3 is made up of 15 amino acids. The CDR3 DNA is TGTGCCAGCAGGGACGCAGGGGGCTTAGTCTATGGCTACACCTTC. Its translation: CASRDAGGLVYGYTF.

V and J are TRBV6-6 and TRBJ2-7; 11 nucleotides line up with TRBD1. The germline CDR1 and CDR2 sequences are MNHNY and SVGAGI (reference sequence). Trimming took 6 bases from V and 1 from J; bases not matched to a gene: 5. This CDR3 is 15 amino acids long. CDR3 region: CASRPGTGGSYEQYF. The CDR3 coding sequence is TGTGCCAGCAGACCCGGGACAGGGGGTTCCTACGAGCAGTACTTC.

The V and J genes are TRBV9 and TRBJ1-2, with D uncertain. V dropped 0 bases and J dropped 5 bases, with 11 bases sitting between them. This CDR3 has 14 residues. The V gene's germline CDR1 is SGDLS and CDR2 YYNGEE. DNA for the CDR3: TGTGCCAGCAGCGTAGGTTCGGAAATGTATGGCTACACCTTC. Translated: CASSVGSEMYGYTF.